The 7 T cell receptor beta chains below come from one sample, sequenced in a study of OX40 agonist ivuxolimab in advanced cancers. Profiled with immunoSEQ multiplex PCR; TCRdb holds only in-frame clones, not every one. The sample holds about 20,000 clones; nearly 85% are singletons and the top ten take 15% to 25%. The sample was CD4+ or CD8+ T cells sorted from blood, taken in a trial of the OX40 agonist ivuxolimab. These receptors all come from an adult with an advanced solid tumor such as melanoma, head and neck, liver or kidney cancer.

This clone was recorded once. CDR3 residues: CASSLAGNSYNEQFF. The CDR3 DNA reads as TGTGCCAGCAGCTTAGCAGGGAACTCCTACAATGAGCAGTTCTTC. The genes are TRBV7-8 and TRBJ2-1; no firm D call. The V gene's germline CDR1 is SGHVS and CDR2 FQNEAQ. The CDR3 contains 15 residues. V lost 0 bases, J lost 0 bases, and 6 bases lay in between.

The chain links TRBV6-4 to TRBJ2-2; D is unclear. The CDR3 has 13 residues. Germline values: CDR1 MRHNA, CDR2 SNTAGT. Trimming removed 0 bases at V and 4 bases at J, with 3 bases between. The CDR3 coding sequence is TGTGCCAGCAGTGACTCGAGCACCGGGGAGCTGTTTTTT. It yields the protein CASSDSSTGELFF.

The chain combines TRBV20-1 with TRBJ2-1; no clear D. This CDR3 is built from 11 residues. Germline values: CDR1 DFQATT, CDR2 SNEGSKA (reference sequence). With 5 bases removed from V and 3 bases from J, the gap between germline ends came to 5 bases. The CDR3 DNA reads as TGCAGTGCTCCTAACTACAATGAGCAGTTCTTC. Its protein is CSAPNYNEQFF.

The chain carries TRBV27 and TRBJ1-1; D is unresolved. V was trimmed by 8 bases and J by 2 bases, leaving 9 bases between them. From germline, CDR1 is MNHEY and CDR2 SMNVEV (reference sequence). This CDR3 has 12 residues. The CDR3, as DNA: TGTGCCAGCGGCAGATTAAACACTGAAGCTTTCTTT. Residues: CASGRLNTEAFF.

J is TRBJ2-5 and V is TRBV27; a possible D gene is TRBD2 (5 bases). V was clipped by 9 bases and J by 2 bases, with 25 bases between them. The CDR3 totals 17 residues. From germline, CDR1 is MNHEY and CDR2 SMNVEV (reference sequence). Written as DNA, the CDR3 is TGTGCCAGGTCCCGGCAGAGGAGCGGAGGCGATCAAGAGACCCAGTACTTC. Its protein is CARSRQRSGGDQETQYF.

V is TRBV7-9 and J is TRBJ2-7; 14 bases are a match to TRBD2. The CDR3 loop spans 16 amino acids. With V trimmed by 4 bases and J by 2 bases, 4 bases remained unmatched. Germline assignment: CDR1 SEHNR and CDR2 FQNEAQ (reference sequence). Written as DNA, the CDR3 is TGTGCCAGCAGCTCCGGGACTAGCGGGAGAACCTACGAGCAGTACTTC. Translation: CASSSGTSGRTYEQYF.

The chain employs TRBV6-5 and TRBJ2-1, with TRBD2 matching over 7 bases. The V gene's germline CDR1 is MNHEY and CDR2 SVGAGI. The CDR3 consists of 13 residues. V trimming: 4 bases; J trimming: 9 bases; junction bases outside the gene matches: 6. In DNA form, the CDR3 reads TGTGCCAGCAGTTCGGGGGGTAGTGTTGAGCAGTTCTTC. This codes for CASSSGGSVEQFF.